This T cell receptor (beta chain) emerged from a study of T-cell memory formation after mild COVID-19. The CDR3 spans 14 residues. With 3 bases removed from V and 1 base from J, the gap between germline ends came to 8 bases. CDR1 SGHDT and CDR2 YYEEEE come from the germline V gene. TCRdb ran MiXCR on the 5' RACE reads and lists one entry per CDR3 protein. Of roughly 80,000 distinct CDR3 sequences listed, 25% are singletons. Sample: PBMCs or a T cell subset sorted from them (not recorded which). V usage is TRBV5-6 and J usage is TRBJ1-5; TRBD1 might be the D (5 bases). This clonotype originated in a man younger than 35 who had mild COVID-19 (a few samples of this study predate the infection). Cell type and time point are not known. Here the CDR3 reads CASSSWGSNQPQHF. Here the CDR3 DNA reads TGTGCCAGCAGCTCCTGGGGGAGCAATCAGCCCCAGCATTTT.